This is a list of T cell receptor beta chains from one sample in a study of blood T cells in healthy people across ages. From the 5' RACE reads, TCRdb called clonotypes with MiXCR, one entry per CDR3 protein. This sample has 790,000 or so distinct CDR3 sequences, with less than 60% found just once. The sequenced sample consisted of blood. These receptor sequences come from an elderly man in good health. Each CDR3 is given with its conserved first and last residue. A D gene is named only where the DNA matches it firmly. For some rows the clone size is stated as once, few or many, or as a class when expanded; others skip it.

few	TRBJ1-2	NA	TRBV28	CASSWGRNYGYTF	TGTGCCAGCAGTTGGGGACGAAACTATGGCTACACCTTC
few	TRBJ1-6	TRBD1	TRBV25-1	CASRGQGENSPLHF	TGTGCCAGCAGGGGACAGGGGGAAAATTCACCCCTCCACTTT
NA	TRBJ1-1	TRBD1	TRBV6-2/TRBV6-3	CASRTGAPNEAFF	TGTGCCAGCAGGACAGGGGCACCCAATGAAGCTTTCTTT
NA	TRBJ2-5	NA	TRBV5-1	CASQSRRLATQYF	TGCGCCAGCCAATCGCGACGTTTAGCGACCCAGTACTTC
NA	TRBJ2-3	NA	TRBV27	CASRLSVGTDTQYF	TGTGCCAGCCGCCTAAGCGTTGGCACAGATACGCAGTATTTT
NA	TRBJ2-3	NA	TRBV20-1	CSARDQVTDTQYF	TGCAGTGCTAGAGATCAGGTTACAGATACGCAGTATTTT
NA	TRBJ1-2	NA	TRBV12-3/TRBV12-4	CASSINAYAGYTF	TGTGCCAGCAGTATCAACGCCTATGCTGGCTACACCTTC
NA	TRBJ2-7	NA	TRBV29-1	CSVLGQPPSSYEQYF	TGCAGCGTCCTTGGACAACCTCCGTCCTCCTACGAGCAGTACTTC
NA	TRBJ2-7	TRBD2	TRBV7-2	CASSLQTSLDYEQYF	TGTGCCAGCAGCCTCCAGACTAGCTTGGACTACGAGCAGTACTTC
NA	TRBJ2-7	TRBD2	TRBV7-9	CASSGLAGGLPSYEQYF	TGTGCCAGCAGCGGACTAGCGGGAGGCCTACCTTCCTACGAGCAGTACTTC
NA	TRBJ2-3	NA	TRBV6-1	CASSGRGVRDTQYF	TGTGCCAGCAGTGGCCGAGGGGTCCGAGATACGCAGTATTTT
few	TRBJ1-5	NA	TRBV3-1	CASSQGRVIQPQHF	TGTGCCAGCAGCCAAGGTCGTGTGATACAGCCCCAGCATTTT
NA	TRBJ2-5	TRBD2	TRBV6-2/TRBV6-3	CASSYRSGSGALQETQYF	TGTGCCAGCAGTTACCGTAGCGGTAGCGGGGCCCTACAAGAGACCCAGTACTTC
NA	TRBJ1-4	TRBD1	TRBV20-1	CSAPPGQLNEKLFF	TGCAGTGCCCCCCCGGGACAGCTTAATGAAAAACTGTTTTTT
NA	TRBJ1-4	NA	TRBV3-1	CAGGTMLEKLFF	TGTGCCGGCGGGACGATGCTAGAAAAACTGTTTTTT
NA	TRBJ2-1	TRBD2	TRBV11-2	CASSFGGLGSDEQFF	TGTGCCAGCAGCTTTGGGGGACTAGGGTCCGATGAGCAGTTCTTC
NA	TRBJ2-3	NA	TRBV7-2	CASSWIAEDTDTQYF	TGTGCCAGCAGCTGGATAGCGGAGGACACAGATACGCAGTATTTT
few	TRBJ2-3	NA	TRBV29-1	CSVVLLYPLSSTDTQYF	TGCAGCGTTGTGCTGCTCTACCCCCTGTCTAGCACAGATACGCAGTATTTT
NA	TRBJ1-1	TRBD1	TRBV9	CASSVATGRTEAFF	TGTGCCAGCAGCGTAGCGACAGGGCGCACTGAAGCTTTCTTT
NA	TRBJ1-2	NA	TRBV11-2	CASSSVTSAANYGYTF	TGTGCCAGCAGCTCCGTTACCTCGGCCGCTAACTATGGCTACACCTTC
NA	TRBJ2-1	TRBD2	TRBV6-1	CASSARLAGGPSEQFF	TGTGCCAGCAGTGCCAGACTAGCGGGAGGGCCTAGTGAGCAGTTCTTC
few	TRBJ2-5	TRBD1	TRBV5-1	CASSTGQGAWETQYF	TGCGCCAGCAGCACCGGACAGGGGGCTTGGGAGACCCAGTACTTC
NA	TRBJ1-1	NA	TRBV5-1	CASSIRGAEAVTEAFF	TGCGCCAGCAGCATCCGTGGGGCAGAAGCAGTCACTGAAGCTTTCTTT
NA	TRBJ1-5	NA	TRBV28	CASSKGGGQPQHF	TGTGCCAGCAGTAAGGGAGGTGGTCAGCCCCAGCATTTT
NA	TRBJ2-1	TRBD2	TRBV30	CALGGLWDNEQFF	TGTGCCCTCGGGGGGTTATGGGACAATGAGCAGTTCTTC
NA	TRBJ2-4	NA	TRBV7-2	CASSHRTSFDKNIQYF	TGTGCCAGCAGCCACCGGACAAGCTTTGACAAAAACATTCAGTACTTC
NA	TRBJ2-7	NA	TRBV6-1	CASSETGSASCEQYF	TGTGCCAGCAGTGAAACAGGGAGCGCGTCCTGCGAGCAGTACTTC
NA	TRBJ2-7	NA	TRBV12-3/TRBV12-4	CASRKRTDSYEQYF	TGTGCCAGCAGAAAGCGGACGGATTCCTACGAGCAGTACTTC
few	TRBJ2-7	TRBD2	TRBV9	CASTPLASGSYEQYF	TGTGCCAGCACCCCACTGGCTAGCGGGAGCTACGAGCAGTACTTC
many	TRBJ2-1	TRBD2	TRBV12-3/TRBV12-4	CASLPRLAGADSYNEQFF	TGTGCCAGCCTCCCTAGGCTAGCGGGAGCGGACTCCTACAATGAGCAGTTCTTC
NA	TRBJ2-1	TRBD2	TRBV5-1	CASSLQEASGVYEQFF	TGCGCCAGCAGCTTGCAGGAGGCTAGCGGGGTCTATGAGCAGTTCTTC
NA	TRBJ1-5	NA	TRBV7-9	CASSSTVNQPQHF	TGTGCCAGCAGCTCGACAGTTAATCAGCCCCAGCATTTT
NA	TRBJ2-7	TRBD1	TRBV12-3/TRBV12-4	CASSDRGGSERYF	TGTGCCAGCAGTGACAGGGGAGGCAGCGAGCGGTACTTC
NA	TRBJ2-3	TRBD2	TRBV9	CASSAQAGGADTQYF	TGTGCCAGCAGCGCTCAAGCGGGAGGGGCAGATACGCAGTATTTT
NA	TRBJ2-2	NA	TRBV29-1	CSVRTGSTGELFF	TGCAGCGTCAGGACCGGGAGTACCGGGGAGCTGTTTTTT
NA	TRBJ2-5	TRBD2	TRBV6-5	CASSYSSGLAGRNEQYF	TGTGCCAGCAGTTACTCGTCCGGGCTAGCGGGAAGAAATGAGCAGTACTTC
few	TRBJ2-1	TRBD2	TRBV5-1	CASSLVGGETYNEQFF	TGCGCCAGCAGCTTGGTGGGGGGGGAGACCTACAATGAGCAGTTCTTC
once	TRBJ1-5	NA	TRBV28	CASSFAGHYSNQPQHF	TGTGCCAGCAGTTTCGCAGGCCATTATAGCAATCAGCCCCAGCATTTT
once	TRBJ1-2	TRBD1	TRBV20-1	CSASRRQGDDGYTF	TGCAGTGCTAGTAGACGACAGGGGGATGATGGCTACACCTTC
NA	TRBJ2-1	NA	TRBV6-1	CASSPPGYRAAPRGEQFF	TGTGCCAGCAGTCCGCCCGGCTATAGAGCGGCTCCAAGAGGGGAGCAGTTCTTC
NA	TRBJ2-3	TRBD2	TRBV20-1	CSARLAGRTDTQYF	TGCAGTGCTAGACTAGCGGGCCGCACAGATACGCAGTATTTT
few	TRBJ2-5	TRBD1	TRBV2	CASASDRAQETQYF	TGTGCCAGCGCATCGGACAGGGCCCAAGAGACCCAGTACTTC
NA	TRBJ2-5	NA	TRBV6-6	CASRQQEETQYF	TGTGCCAGCAGACAACAAGAGGAGACCCAGTACTTC
few	TRBJ1-2	NA	TRBV21-1	CASSKEERNYGYTF	TGTGCCAGCAGCAAAGAGGAGAGGAACTATGGCTACACCTTC
once	TRBJ2-7	NA	TRBV12-3/TRBV12-4	CASTTPGFDEQYF	TGTGCCAGCACCACGCCGGGGTTCGACGAGCAGTACTTC
NA	TRBJ2-5	NA	TRBV20-1	CSAEAVAGRGRETQYF	TGCAGTGCTGAGGCCGTGGCGGGGAGAGGGCGAGAGACCCAGTACTTC
NA	TRBJ1-1	NA	TRBV29-1	CSVTDRFEGEAFF	TGCAGCGTTACGGACAGATTTGAGGGGGAAGCTTTCTTT
few	TRBJ2-3	TRBD2	TRBV10-3	CAIRLAGTSGSRTDTQYF	TGTGCCATCAGATTAGCCGGGACTAGCGGTTCCCGCACAGATACGCAGTATTTT
NA	TRBJ2-7	NA	TRBV28	CASRDTGPGKQYF	TGTGCCAGCAGAGATACAGGGCCGGGCAAGCAGTACTTC
many	TRBJ2-7	NA	TRBV24-1	CATHYSYEQYF	TGTGCCACCCATTACTCCTACGAGCAGTACTTC
few	TRBJ2-1	TRBD2	TRBV27	CASMNGLAGVGEQFF	TGTGCCAGCATGAACGGGCTAGCGGGAGTTGGTGAGCAGTTCTTC
NA	TRBJ1-5	TRBD1	TRBV30	CAWSDGDRGPFNQPQHF	TGTGCCTGGAGTGACGGGGACAGGGGGCCTTTCAATCAGCCCCAGCATTTT